Each of the 6 T cell receptor beta chains below was sequenced from the same sample in a study of shared clonotypes between healthy human individuals. TCRdb keeps only in-frame clones here, not all; method: immunoSEQ multiplex PCR. The sample includes over 2,000,000 clones, just under 95% of them seen just once. Terminally differentiated effector memory CD45RA+ cells were excluded from the naive CD8 cells, which were CD45RO-negative and positively selected for CCR7. Sequencing used naive CD8+ T cells from PBMCs. Source of these receptors: a man aged 18 to 30 in good health. Some clones in this sample may be carry-over from other donors' samples.

The sample holds one count of this clone. Here the CDR3 reads CASSPGLSETGELFF. The CDR3 DNA reads as TGTGCCAGCAGCCCGGGACTATCAGAAACCGGGGAGCTGTTTTTT. V is TRBV28 and J is TRBJ2-2, with 7 bases aligning to TRBD2. After removal of 6 bases from V and 5 bases from J, the junction contained 9 bases not matched to a gene. Germline V gene data show CDR1 as MDHEN and CDR2 as SYDVKM. The length of the CDR3 is 15 residues. The whole variable domain, filled in from reference TRBV28 and TRBJ2-2, reads DVKVTQSSRYLVKRTGEKVFLECVQDMDHENMFWYRQDPGLGLRLIYFSYDVKMKEKGDIPEGYSVSREKKERFSLILESASTNQTSMYLCASSPGLSETGELFFGEGSRLTVL.

The rearrangement links TRBV7-9 to TRBJ1-3, with unresolved D. The CDR3 totals 13 residues. V lost 1 base, J lost 3 bases, and 4 bases lay in between. Germline V gene lookup returns CDR1 SEHNR and CDR2 FQNEAQ (reference sequence). Written as DNA, the CDR3 is TGTGCCAGCAGCTTAGTCGTTGGAAACACCATATATTTT. Its translation: CASSLVVGNTIYF. Together with reference TRBV7-9 and TRBJ1-3, the CDR3 gives the full variable domain: DTGVSQNPRHKITKRGQNVTFRCDPISEHNRLYWYRQTLGQGPEFLTYFQNEAQLEKSRLLSDRFSAERPKGSFSTLEIQRTEQGDSAMYLCASSLVVGNTIYFGEGSWLTVV.

This clone has only a few counts. The rearrangement joins TRBV5-1 to TRBJ2-1; 7 nucleotides align to TRBD2. The CDR3 sequence is 15 residues long. Germline V gives CDR1 SGHRS, CDR2 YFSETQ. J lost 0 bases, V lost 0 bases, and 0 bases had no gene match. This chain's CDR3 is CASSLGLASYNEQFF. The CDR3, as DNA: TGCGCCAGCAGCTTGGGACTAGCCTCCTACAATGAGCAGTTCTTC.

This clone appeared many times. The genes are TRBV28 and TRBJ2-7, with 11 positions matching TRBD2. CDR3 length equals 18 residues. CDR1 and CDR2 (germline): MDHEN, SYDVKM. J gave up 0 bases and V 5 bases, and 12 bases lay outside the gene matches. The CDR3 sequence: CASSESLSGRVSSYEQYF. CDR3 in DNA: TGTGCCAGCAGTGAGTCTCTTAGCGGGAGGGTCTCCTCCTACGAGCAGTACTTC.

Details on this clone: Other DNA sequences from this sample encode an identical CDR3 as well. The V gene is TRBV7-9, the J gene TRBJ2-1, with 7 bases that match TRBD2. The CDR3 loop spans 15 amino acids. Germline CDR1 SEHNR, CDR2 FQNEAQ (reference sequence). V lost 5 bases to trimming and J lost 6 bases; unmatched junction nucleotides: 10. The CDR3 loop reads CASSLGGSGLNEQFF. CDR3 DNA sequence: TGTGCCAGCAGCCTGGGGGGGAGCGGGCTCAATGAGCAGTTCTTC.

A remark on this clone: Other DNA sequences in this specimen translate into the identical CDR3. This chain connects TRBV2 to TRBJ2-7, with 7 bases fitting TRBD1. Germline trimming cut 3 bases from V and 3 bases from J; bases unmatched to any gene: 2. This CDR3 comprises 13 residues. Germline V lookup: CDR1 SNHLY, CDR2 FYNNEI. The CDR3 nucleotides read TGTGCCAGCAGTGAGGGACAGAACTACGAGCAGTACTTC. This encodes CASSEGQNYEQYF.